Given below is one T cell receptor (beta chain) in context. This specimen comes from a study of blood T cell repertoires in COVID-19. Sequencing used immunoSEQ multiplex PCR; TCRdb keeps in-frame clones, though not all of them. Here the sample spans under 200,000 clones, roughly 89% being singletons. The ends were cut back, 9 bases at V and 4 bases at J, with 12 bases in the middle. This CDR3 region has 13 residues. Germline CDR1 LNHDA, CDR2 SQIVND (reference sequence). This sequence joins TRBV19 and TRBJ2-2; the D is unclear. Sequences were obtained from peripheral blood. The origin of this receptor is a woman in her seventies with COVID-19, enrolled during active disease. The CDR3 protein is CASRDIPTGELFF. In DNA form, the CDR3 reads TGTGCCAGCCGCGACATACCCACCGGGGAGCTGTTTTTT.